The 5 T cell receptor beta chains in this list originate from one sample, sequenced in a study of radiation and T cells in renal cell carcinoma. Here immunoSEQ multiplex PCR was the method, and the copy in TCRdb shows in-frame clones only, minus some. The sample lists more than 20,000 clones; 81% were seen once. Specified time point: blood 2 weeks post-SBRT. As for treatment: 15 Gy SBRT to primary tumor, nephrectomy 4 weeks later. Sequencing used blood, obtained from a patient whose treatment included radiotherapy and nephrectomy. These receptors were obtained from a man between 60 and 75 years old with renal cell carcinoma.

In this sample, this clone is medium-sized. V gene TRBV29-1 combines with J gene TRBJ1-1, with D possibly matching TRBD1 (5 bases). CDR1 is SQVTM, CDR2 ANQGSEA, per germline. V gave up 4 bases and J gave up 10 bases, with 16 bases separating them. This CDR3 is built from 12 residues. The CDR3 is CSVVLQGGRAFF. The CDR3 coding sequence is TGCAGCGTTGTTTTGCAGGGTGGGAGAGCTTTCTTT.

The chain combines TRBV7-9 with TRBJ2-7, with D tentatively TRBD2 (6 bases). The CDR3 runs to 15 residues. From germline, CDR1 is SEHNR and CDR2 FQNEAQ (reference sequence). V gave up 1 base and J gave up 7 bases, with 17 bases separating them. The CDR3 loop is CASSLVGRDGGEQYF. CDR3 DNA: TGTGCCAGCAGCTTAGTGGGGCGGGACGGTGGGGAGCAGTACTTC.

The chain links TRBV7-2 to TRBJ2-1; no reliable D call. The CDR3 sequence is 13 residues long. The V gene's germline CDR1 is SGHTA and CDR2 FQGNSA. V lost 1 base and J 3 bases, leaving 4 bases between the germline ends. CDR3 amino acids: CASSLENYNEQFF. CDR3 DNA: TGTGCCAGCAGCTTAGAAAACTACAATGAGCAGTTCTTC.

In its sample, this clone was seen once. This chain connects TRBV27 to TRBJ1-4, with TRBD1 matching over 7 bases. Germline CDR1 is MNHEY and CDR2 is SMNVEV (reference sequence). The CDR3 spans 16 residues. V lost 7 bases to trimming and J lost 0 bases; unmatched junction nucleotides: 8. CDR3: CASMRGPRATNEKLFF. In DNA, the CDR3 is TGTGCCAGCATGAGGGGGCCAAGGGCAACTAATGAAAAACTGTTTTTT.

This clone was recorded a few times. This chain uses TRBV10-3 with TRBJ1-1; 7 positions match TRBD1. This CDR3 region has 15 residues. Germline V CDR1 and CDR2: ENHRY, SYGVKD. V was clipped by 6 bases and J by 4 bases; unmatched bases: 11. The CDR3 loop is CAIRDNRGWGTEAFF. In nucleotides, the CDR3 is TGTGCCATCAGGGACAACAGGGGTTGGGGCACTGAAGCTTTCTTT.